This T cell receptor (beta chain) was obtained from a study of PD-1 blockade in classical Hodgkin lymphoma. Whole-study context: Treatment was intravenous nivolumab, 3 mg/kg every 2 weeks, until progression.

The CDR3 covers 15 residues. The junction had 8 bases not matched to a gene; V was cut back by 7 bases and J by 4 bases. Looked up from germline, CDR1 is MDHEN and CDR2 is SYDVKM. Whole-study results and caveats: According to reports, newly diagnosed patients had lower baseline TCR diversity than healthy donors, and relapsed/refractory patients had lower baseline TCR diversity still. Possibly reflecting disease activity or prior therapy, repertoire differences have causes that remain undefined.

TCRdb's copy holds only in-frame clones and misses some; the assay was immunoSEQ multiplex PCR. The sample shows about 9,100 clones, 74% of them seen only once. Regarding this clone: Its specificity is unknown.

Exposure to brentuximab vedotin varied, and each patient had relapsed following autologous stem cell transplantation. From thawed PBMCs, CD4+ T cells were purified using magnetic negative selection. Patients showed best responses of complete response, partial response or progressive disease. The sequence derives from a human donor with classical Hodgkin lymphoma. This chain links TRBV28 with TRBJ2-3; 10 bases map to TRBD2. The specimen comprised CD4+ T cells from blood, sampled at baseline. The CDR3 bases are TGTGCCAGCACCCCTAGCGGGAGCAGGGCAGATACGCAGTATTTT. It specifies CASTPSGSRADTQYF.